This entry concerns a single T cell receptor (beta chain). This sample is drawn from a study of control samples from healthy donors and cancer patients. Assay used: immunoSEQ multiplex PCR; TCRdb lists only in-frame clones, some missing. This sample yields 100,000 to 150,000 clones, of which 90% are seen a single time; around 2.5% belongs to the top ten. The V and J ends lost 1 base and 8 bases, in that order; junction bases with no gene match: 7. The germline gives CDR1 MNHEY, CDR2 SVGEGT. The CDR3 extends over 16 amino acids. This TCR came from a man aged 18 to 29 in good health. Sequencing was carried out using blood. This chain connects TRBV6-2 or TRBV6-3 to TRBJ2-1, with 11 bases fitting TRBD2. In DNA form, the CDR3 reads TGTGCCAGCAGTTACTTGACTAGCGGGATAAGTTATGAGCAGTTCTTC. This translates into CASSYLTSGISYEQFF.